A single sample is the source of the 15 T cell receptor beta chains below, sequenced in a study of blood T cell repertoires in COVID-19 (dated by TCRdb to 2019 to 2021). The method was the immunoSEQ multiplex PCR assay. What TCRdb holds here is the immuneACCESS table cut down to in-frame rearrangements. Part of the clones is not present; checked against another copy, under half of the missing clones reflect an unresolved V gene, and the others are unexplained. In this sample the table shows approximately 80,000 clones, approximately 83% of which occur a single time. About 2% of the sample goes to the ten largest clones. Sequenced material: peripheral blood. Receptors originate from a woman aged 70 to 79 with acute or convalescent COVID-19.

The V call is TRBV7-3, the J call TRBJ1-1; a weak D match, TRBD1 (6 bases). Trimming cost V 5 bases and J 4 bases, with 11 bases left between them. Looked up from germline, CDR1 is SGHTA and CDR2 is FQGTGA. The CDR3 contains 13 residues. CDR3 in amino acids: CASSLQGSTEAFF. In DNA form, the CDR3 reads TGTGCCAGCAGCCTACAGGGTTCCACTGAAGCTTTCTTT.

The chain links TRBV2 to TRBJ1-5; TRBD1 aligns across 8 bases. This CDR3 has 13 residues. Germline loops: CDR1 SNHLY, CDR2 FYNNEI. Trimming at V came to 7 bases and at J to 7 bases, leaving 6 bases not matched to a gene. CDR3 DNA: TGTGCCAGCAACCAGGACAGGGACCAGCCCCAGCATTTT. Translation gives CASNQDRDQPQHF. The full variable domain, in which reference TRBV2 and TRBJ1-5 provide the parts outside the CDR3, is EPEVTQTPSHQVTQMGQEVILRCVPISNHLYFYWYRQILGQKVEFLVSFYNNEISEKSEIFDDQFSVERPDGSNFTLKIRSTKLEDSAMYFCASNQDRDQPQHFGDGTRLSIL.

The chain employs TRBV3-1 (or the pseudogene TRBV3-2) and TRBJ2-1; 15 nucleotides align to TRBD2. V lost 3 bases, J lost 0 bases, and 3 bases stayed unmatched. Germline loops: CDR1 LGHDT, CDR2 YNNKEL (reference sequence). This CDR3 has 18 amino acids. CDR3 amino acids: CASSHGLAGGSSYNEQFF. The CDR3 DNA follows: TGTGCCAGCAGCCACGGACTAGCGGGGGGGAGCTCCTACAATGAGCAGTTCTTC.

This clone has just one count. J is TRBJ1-1 and V is TRBV28; D remains ambiguous. V dropped 4 bases and J dropped 3 bases, with 6 bases sitting between them. The CDR3 runs to 12 residues. The germline V gene encodes CDR1 MDHEN and CDR2 SYDVKM. CDR3 DNA: TGTGCCAGCAGTTACATGGACACTGAAGCTTTCTTT. Protein product: CASSYMDTEAFF.

The chain combines TRBV3-1 (or the pseudogene TRBV3-2) with TRBJ2-5; 7 bases map to TRBD1. Looked up from germline, CDR1 is LGHDT and CDR2 is YNNKEL (reference sequence). The CDR3 has 18 amino acids. Unmatched junction bases numbered 12, after V lost 1 base and J lost 1 base. The CDR3 loop reads CASSQGRQGLNLQETQYF. DNA of the CDR3: TGTGCCAGCAGCCAAGGGAGACAGGGTTTAAACCTCCAAGAGACCCAGTACTTC.

This clone has just one count. This chain connects TRBV11-3 to TRBJ2-3; 8 bases are a match to TRBD2. The CDR3 is 15 residues long. V shed 2 bases, J shed 2 bases, and the junction held 3 bases outside the gene matches. Per germline, CDR1 SGHNT and CDR2 YENEEA. CDR3 residues: CASSLTSGNTDTQYF. Here the CDR3 DNA reads TGTGCCAGCAGCTTAACTAGCGGAAACACAGATACGCAGTATTTT. Complete variable domain (other parts from reference TRBV11-3 and TRBJ2-3): EAGVVQSPRYKIIEKKQPVAFWCNPISGHNTLYWYLQNLGQGPELLIRYENEEAVDDSQLPKDRFSAERLKGVDSTLKIQPAELGDSAVYLCASSLTSGNTDTQYFGPGTRLTVL.

This sequence joins TRBV7-2 and TRBJ1-2; 8 positions match TRBD1. Germline V gene lookup returns CDR1 SGHTA and CDR2 FQGNSA. There are 12 residues in the CDR3. Trimming removed 8 bases from V and 3 bases from J; junction bases left unmatched: 2. The CDR3 protein is CASAGGYYGYTF. Here the CDR3 DNA reads TGTGCCAGCGCAGGGGGCTACTATGGCTACACCTTC.

The chain couples TRBV7-9 to TRBJ1-4, with D uncertain. CDR3 length: 16 amino acids. Germline V gene data show CDR1 as SEHNR and CDR2 as FQNEAQ (reference sequence). The V end was cut by 5 bases, the J end by 2 bases, with 15 bases between. CDR3 amino acids: CASSPAPEGTNEKLFF. CDR3 DNA: TGTGCCAGCAGCCCGGCCCCTGAGGGCACTAATGAAAAACTGTTTTTT.

V usage is TRBV14 and J usage is TRBJ2-3; 7 bases map to TRBD2. The CDR3 extends over 16 amino acids. The J segment lost 4 bases and the V segment lost 3 bases, leaving 10 bases of the junction unmatched. The germline gives CDR1 SGHDN, CDR2 FVKESK. CDR3 nucleotide sequence: TGTGCCAGCAGCCACCTTCATGGGGGGAGGGCAGATACGCAGTATTTT. Translated, it gives CASSHLHGGRADTQYF.

The rearrangement links TRBV6-1 to TRBJ1-2; D not resolved. Germline V lookup: CDR1 MNHNS, CDR2 SASEGT. The CDR3 sequence is 14 residues long. Trimming stripped 2 bases from V and 7 bases from J, with 14 bases between. The CDR3 bases are TGTGCCAGCAGTGAAATCCGCCACGCAGGTGGCTACACCTTC. This encodes CASSEIRHAGGYTF.

This clone was recorded only once. The chain employs TRBV5-4 and TRBJ1-4, with 7 positions matching TRBD1. Germline-derived CDR1 and CDR2 are SGHNT and YYREEE (reference sequence). This CDR3 contains 14 residues. After removal of 4 bases from V and 7 bases from J, the junction contained 7 bases not matched to a gene. DNA for the CDR3: TGTGCCAGCAGCCTACAGGGGAGAGGTGAAAAACTGTTTTTT. Translated: CASSLQGRGEKLFF.

This clone came up a few times. The V gene is TRBV20-1, the J gene TRBJ2-3; D is possibly TRBD1 (6 bases). V lost 3 bases, J lost 5 bases, and 12 bases lay in between. The CDR3 sequence is 13 residues long. From germline, CDR1 is DFQATT and CDR2 SNEGSKA (reference sequence). The CDR3 DNA sequence: TGCAGTGCTAGTAACAGGGTAGAAGATACGCAGTATTTT. Protein sequence: CSASNRVEDTQYF.

This clone has more than one count but fewer than ten. V usage is TRBV9 and J usage is TRBJ2-3, with D possibly matching TRBD1 (5 bases). The V gene lost 4 bases and the J gene lost 1 base, with 13 bases spanning the gap. CDR3 size: 15 residues. Germline V gene sequence: CDR1 SGDLS, CDR2 YYNGEE. The CDR3 region is CASSSTDVGTDTQYF. The DNA for the CDR3 is TGTGCCAGCAGCTCGACAGACGTAGGCACAGATACGCAGTATTTT.

The chain employs TRBV2 and TRBJ1-1; D gene ambiguous. V lost 7 bases, J lost 4 bases, and 13 bases lay in between. Per the germline V gene, CDR1 is SNHLY and CDR2 is FYNNEI. This CDR3 spans 13 amino acids. CDR3 protein: CASTREQLTEAFF. The CDR3 bases are TGTGCCAGCACGAGAGAACAGCTCACTGAAGCTTTCTTT.

The chain combines TRBV3-1 (or the pseudogene TRBV3-2) with TRBJ2-1, with 8 bases aligning to TRBD2. CDR3 size: 15 residues. The V and J ends lost 1 base and 8 bases, in that order; junction bases with no gene match: 7. Per the germline V gene, CDR1 is LGHDT and CDR2 is YNNKEL (reference sequence). This CDR3 reads CASSQAGTREDEQFF. DNA of the CDR3: TGTGCCAGCAGCCAAGCCGGGACTAGAGAAGATGAGCAGTTCTTC.